What follows is one T cell receptor (beta chain) and its context. Its antigen is unknown. This entry is derived from a study of cytomegalovirus exposure and HLA in healthy donors. The primer mix had 60 Vbeta and 13 Jbeta primers. Here immunoSEQ multiplex PCR was the method, and the copy in TCRdb shows in-frame clones only, minus some. The sample holds 210,000 or so clones, approximately 78% seen once. Trimming left V 3 bases short and J 8 bases short, with 13 bases between. The CDR3 runs to 14 residues. CDR1 is SGHAT and CDR2 is FQNNGV in the germline V gene. Study-wide results and caveats: Within the data, a cluster of highly shared sequence variants was likely a sequencing artifact.

Sequences were obtained from PBMCs. The V and J genes are TRBV11-2 and TRBJ1-4, with a possible D match to TRBD1 (6 bases). The receptor comes from a boy younger than 18 in good health and CMV-seronegative. The CDR3 is CASSLRGGAEKLFF. CDR3 DNA: TGTGCCAGCAGCTTGAGGGGGGGGGCCGAAAAACTGTTTTTT.